Listed here are 11 T cell receptor beta chains from one sample, sequenced in a study of vaccination effects on CD4 cells after COVID-19. Antigen-specific CD4+ T cells were expanded with viral peptide pools in the ViraFEST assay before sequencing. After about 10 days in culture, the CD4+ T cells were isolated. Vaccinated participants had no history of SARS-CoV-2 infection and tested negative for nucleocapsid antibodies. These receptors are not linked to any known antigen. Assay: immunoSEQ multiplex PCR; the TCRdb copy retains only in-frame clones and omits some. The repertoire holds roughly 33,000 clones, about 80% seen once, with roughly 27% in the top ten. This specimen consisted of CD4+ T cells from PBMCs cultured with HCoV-OC43 spike peptides, obtained before COVID-19 vaccination. Subset of the sample: HCoV-OC43 spike overlapping peptide pool stimulation. The receptors stem from a human donor who received a COVID-19 vaccine.

V and J are TRBV7-8 and TRBJ2-7; D uncertain. Germline V gives CDR1 SGHVS, CDR2 FQNEAQ. Between the trimmed V and J ends, which lost 6 bases and 0 bases, there was a span of 15 bases. The CDR3 has 15 amino acids. CDR3 in amino acids: CASSQRPVPSYEQYF. Here the CDR3 DNA reads TGTGCCAGCAGTCAAAGGCCGGTACCCTCCTACGAGCAGTACTTC.

This chain joins TRBV12-3 or TRBV12-4 and TRBJ1-1; the D is unclear. CDR3 size: 13 residues. Trimming stripped 8 bases from V and 1 base from J, with 11 bases between. Written as DNA, the CDR3 is TGTGCCAGCTCTCGGGGATGGAACACTGAAGCTTTCTTT. Its protein is CASSRGWNTEAFF.

J is TRBJ1-1 and V is TRBV6-2 or TRBV6-3, with 7 bases fitting TRBD1. This CDR3 spans 16 amino acids. The V segment lost 5 bases and the J segment 1 base; nucleotides outside the gene matches: 10. CDR1 is MNHEY and CDR2 is SVGEGT in the germline V gene. The CDR3 region has the DNA TGTGCCAGCAGTACGTGGACAGGCCTATCGAACACTGAAGCTTTCTTT. It is translated as CASSTWTGLSNTEAFF.

CDR3 amino acids: CASSFPGTQYF. The DNA for the CDR3 is TGTGCCAGCAGTTTCCCTGGGACCCAGTACTTC. The V call is TRBV28, the J call TRBJ2-5; no clear D gene. CDR3 length: 11 residues. The germline gives CDR1 MDHEN, CDR2 SYDVKM. The V gene lost 3 bases and the J gene lost 7 bases, with 6 bases spanning the gap.

The rearrangement links TRBV5-8 to TRBJ1-1; 7 positions match TRBD1. CDR3 length equals 15 residues. Germline V gene data show CDR1 as SGHTS and CDR2 as YDEGEE. V dropped 3 bases and J dropped 1; count of bases not matched to a gene: 6. CDR3 sequence reads: CASSSPGQRNTEAFF. CDR3 nucleotide sequence: TGTGCCAGCAGCTCACCGGGACAGAGGAACACTGAAGCTTTCTTT.

J is TRBJ2-7 and V is TRBV20-1; D is possibly TRBD1 or TRBD2 (5 bases each). CDR1 is DFQATT and CDR2 is SNEGSKA in the germline V gene (reference sequence). V was pared by 3 bases and J by 0 bases, with 15 bases between. The CDR3 is 15 amino acids. DNA for the CDR3: TGCAGTGCTAGTGGGGTCGGGGCTACCTCCTACGAGCAGTACTTC. It codes for CSASGVGATSYEQYF.

In its sample, this clone was seen a few times. This sequence joins TRBV9 and TRBJ2-1; 7 bases align to TRBD2. In germline, CDR1 is SGDLS, CDR2 YYNGEE. The trim removed 7 bases at V and 3 bases at J, leaving 13 bases unmatched. The CDR3 totals 16 residues. As DNA, the CDR3 is TGTGCCAGCGGAACACTTAGCGGGCCCCTCTACAATGAGCAGTTCTTC. Protein: CASGTLSGPLYNEQFF.

The V and J genes are TRBV5-4 and TRBJ1-1, with D uncertain. The V end lost 4 bases, the J end lost 7 bases, and 20 bases lay between the germline ends. CDR1 SGHNT and CDR2 YYREEE come from the germline V gene (reference sequence). The CDR3 extends over 15 amino acids. The CDR3 reads CASSLAPKGQDEAFF. As DNA, the CDR3 is TGTGCCAGCAGCCTGGCCCCTAAGGGCCAGGATGAAGCTTTCTTT.

The chain recombines TRBV7-8 with TRBJ2-6; D is ambiguous. Trimming left V 5 bases short and J 7 bases short, with 9 bases between. CDR1 is SGHVS and CDR2 is FQNEAQ in the germline V gene. The CDR3 contains 13 residues. This chain's CDR3 is CASSAGKANVLTF. CDR3 DNA sequence: TGTGCCAGCAGCGCTGGCAAAGCCAACGTCCTGACTTTC.

This clone turned up a few times. The CDR3 sequence is CASSFRGKQFF. CDR3 nucleotide sequence: TGTGCCAGCAGTTTCCGGGGGAAGCAGTTCTTC. This chain connects TRBV12-3 or TRBV12-4 to TRBJ2-1; possible D gene TRBD2, 6 bases. V was pared by 3 bases and J by 11 bases, with 8 bases between. CDR3 length: 11 amino acids.

This clone appeared a single time. In the same sample, other DNA sequences code for this CDR3. This chain connects TRBV12-3 or TRBV12-4 to TRBJ2-5; D gene ambiguous. The V end lost 3 bases, the J end lost 5 bases, and 7 bases lay between the germline ends. CDR3 length: 12 residues. CDR3 DNA: TGTGCCAGCAGTTTGGGCGCGGAGACCCAGTACTTC. This translates into CASSLGAETQYF.